The rows below give T cell receptor beta chains drawn from one sample of a study of T cell changes during pregnancy in multiple sclerosis. Profiled with immunoSEQ multiplex PCR; TCRdb holds only in-frame clones, not every one. The table has fewer than 60,000 clones, roughly 90% seen once. The source was CD4+ T cells from peripheral blood mononuclear cells, collected after pregnancy. The origin of the receptors is a female donor with multiple sclerosis, enrolled in a pregnancy study. The CDR3 runs from the conserved cysteine through the conserved F or W. The D gene is left open where the match is weak. Some rows mark clone size as missing; the rest say once, few, many or name a class of expanded clone.

V gene: TRBV2; D gene: TRBD1; J gene: TRBJ2-1; clone size: NA; CDR3 DNA: TGTGCCAACTTACGGGACAGGGGGCAGGGTGGCAATGAGCAGTTCTTC; CDR3 protein: CANLRDRGQGGNEQFF
V gene: TRBV7-2; D gene: TRBD2; J gene: TRBJ2-5; clone size: NA; CDR3 DNA: TGTGCCAGCATCCCCGGGGTAGCGGGGGGCCACACGTACTTC; CDR3 protein: CASIPGVAGGHTYF
V gene: TRBV14; D gene: TRBD2; J gene: TRBJ2-3; clone size: NA; CDR3 DNA: TGTGCCAGCAGCCTAACCGGACTAGCGGGGGCTCATCCAGATACGCAGTATTTT; CDR3 protein: CASSLTGLAGAHPDTQYF
V gene: TRBV7-3; D gene: TRBD2; J gene: TRBJ2-1; clone size: NA; CDR3 DNA: TGTGCCAGCAGTCGGGGGGGCCATGAGCAGTTCTTC; CDR3 protein: CASSRGGHEQFF
V gene: TRBV4-3; D gene: TRBD2; J gene: TRBJ2-2; clone size: NA; CDR3 DNA: TGCGCCAGCAGCCAAGGGACGCTAGCGGGGGGGTTCGGGGAGCTGTTTTTT; CDR3 protein: CASSQGTLAGGFGELFF
V gene: TRBV5-4; D gene: NA; J gene: TRBJ2-7; clone size: NA; CDR3 DNA: TGTGCCAGCAGCCCGGTCACGGGGGTCTCGCGTGAGCAGTACTTC; CDR3 protein: CASSPVTGVSREQYF
V gene: TRBV11-3; D gene: NA; J gene: TRBJ2-3; clone size: NA; CDR3 DNA: TGTGCCAGCAGCTTAGGCCGGGGATCTGGTACGCAGTATTTT; CDR3 protein: CASSLGRGSGTQYF
V gene: TRBV5-1; D gene: TRBD1; J gene: TRBJ1-6; clone size: few; CDR3 DNA: TGCGCCAGCACCCCGACAGGGACAGGGCAATCACCCCTCCACTTT; CDR3 protein: CASTPTGTGQSPLHF
V gene: TRBV9; D gene: TRBD2; J gene: TRBJ2-7; clone size: NA; CDR3 DNA: TGTGCCAGCAGCGTAGGCCTAGCGGGGGGCCCCTACGAGCAGTACTTC; CDR3 protein: CASSVGLAGGPYEQYF
V gene: TRBV7-9; D gene: NA; J gene: TRBJ2-2; clone size: NA; CDR3 DNA: TGTGCCAGCAGCTTAGGGGGGCACACCGGGGAGCTGTTTTTT; CDR3 protein: CASSLGGHTGELFF
V gene: TRBV10-3; D gene: TRBD2; J gene: TRBJ2-5; clone size: NA; CDR3 DNA: TGTGCCATCGGGGTGGGAGCGGGGGAAGAGACCCAGTACTTC; CDR3 protein: CAIGVGAGEETQYF
V gene: TRBV19; D gene: TRBD1; J gene: TRBJ2-7; clone size: NA; CDR3 DNA: TGTGCCAGTAGTGGGGACAGGTTCTACGAGCAGTACTTC; CDR3 protein: CASSGDRFYEQYF
V gene: TRBV7-9; D gene: NA; J gene: TRBJ2-7; clone size: NA; CDR3 DNA: TGTGCCAGCAGCTGGTGGCCCAACGCCTACGAGCAGTACTTC; CDR3 protein: CASSWWPNAYEQYF
V gene: TRBV5-1; D gene: TRBD2; J gene: TRBJ2-5; clone size: NA; CDR3 DNA: TGCGCCAGCAGCTTGGCCTCGTCTAGCGGGGGGGAAGAGACCCAGTACTTC; CDR3 protein: CASSLASSSGGEETQYF
V gene: TRBV2; D gene: NA; J gene: TRBJ1-2; clone size: few; CDR3 DNA: TGTGCCAGCACCGGAGCAAACTATGGCTACACCTTC; CDR3 protein: CASTGANYGYTF
V gene: TRBV23-1; D gene: NA; J gene: TRBJ1-3; clone size: NA; CDR3 DNA: TGCGCCAGCAGTCAATCGCTCGTCAGCTCTGGAAACACCATATATTTT; CDR3 protein: CASSQSLVSSGNTIYF
V gene: TRBV27; D gene: NA; J gene: TRBJ1-5; clone size: NA; CDR3 DNA: TGTGCCAGCAGTCCTCTGGGCAGGGGCTTGCATTTT; CDR3 protein: CASSPLGRGLHF
V gene: TRBV14; D gene: NA; J gene: TRBJ2-3; clone size: NA; CDR3 DNA: TGTGCCAGCAGCCAATCCCAGGGAGATACGCAGTATTTT; CDR3 protein: CASSQSQGDTQYF
V gene: TRBV2; D gene: NA; J gene: TRBJ1-6; clone size: NA; CDR3 DNA: TGTGCCAGCAGCCAGGATAATTCACCCCTCCACTTT; CDR3 protein: CASSQDNSPLHF
V gene: TRBV9; D gene: NA; J gene: TRBJ2-3; clone size: NA; CDR3 DNA: TGTGCCAGCAGCGTAATAGCCGGGGCAGATACGCAGTATTTT; CDR3 protein: CASSVIAGADTQYF